The clone carrying this TCR beta chain appeared a single time. These data are taken from a study of blood T cells in healthy people across ages. CDR3 length: 16 residues. CDR1 is LGHNA, CDR2 YNFKEQ, per germline. Losses at the gene ends were 2 bases for V and 2 bases for J; bases not matched to a gene: 3. Primers used in a second PCR of about 7 to 12 cycles were a sample-barcoded 5' primer and a J-beta primer mix. MiXCR was run by TCRdb on the 5' RACE reads, yielding one entry per CDR3 protein. Among 1.5 million to 2 million distinct CDR3 sequences listed, 30% to 40% were seen once. Sequencing input: blood. V usage is TRBV4-2 and J usage is TRBJ2-3; the match to TRBD2 covers 11 bases. The clonotype originates from a human donor in good health. CDR3 DNA: TGTGCCAGCAGCCAATTAGCGGGGGGGGACACAGATACGCAGTATTTT. Amino acids: CASSQLAGGDTDTQYF.